This T cell receptor beta chain was sequenced for a study of cytotoxic CD8 clonotypes in ibrutinib-treated CLL. As for the study in general: Response samples followed a median 12 months of treatment, range 6 to 36. General observations from the study: Private clonotypes, not public ones, expanded at ibrutinib response.

Cryopreserved PBMCs provided roughly 2 micrograms of genomic DNA for the TCR beta libraries. Of note for this clone: Its antigen is not known.

V dropped 4 bases and J dropped 3; count of bases not matched to a gene: 1. CDR1 and CDR2 from the germline V gene are SGHDN and FVKESK. CDR3 length: 15 amino acids. Deep sequencing aimed at 1 in 200,000 to 1 in 1 million T cells' resolution. Only in-frame clones appear in the TCRdb table, and some are missing; sequencing was by immunoSEQ multiplex PCR. The sample lists 140,000 or so clones, 79% occurring once. The TCR comes from a human donor with chronic lymphocytic leukemia. The source material was PBMCs, sampled after 12 months of ibrutinib treatment. The V gene is TRBV14, the J gene TRBJ2-1; 12 positions agree with TRBD2. CDR3 in DNA: TGTGCCAGCAGCCGGGGACTAGCGGGCTACAATGAGCAGTTCTTC. Protein product: CASSRGLAGYNEQFF.